Reported below is one T cell receptor (beta chain). Its binding antigen is unknown. No base quality information exists; no much larger clone differs at one position. Cut back by 1 base and 7 bases, the V and J ends lie 5 bases apart. From its cysteine to its phenylalanine, the CDR3 spans 11 amino acids. Solely the CDR3 DNA is kept, with 33 bases framed from the first base. Looking up the germline V gene (reference sequence) yields CDR1 MNHEY and CDR2 SMNVEV. The library relied on 5' RACE. The sequencing machine was an Illumina HiSeq 2500. A second roughly 6 to 12 cycle PCR used a sample-barcoded 5' primer and a J-beta primer mix. Each TCR beta cDNA molecule received a unique molecular identifier from a template-switch 5' adaptor carrying 12 random nucleotides. At least 2.5 million CDR3-containing paired-end reads were obtained from each sample. First-strand cDNA was synthesized from all RNA with the Mint cDNA synthesis kit, primed by a TRBC-specific oligonucleotide. Following uracil-DNA glycosylase treatment, all cDNA underwent a first 18-cycle PCR with the universal primers M1SS and BC2_uni_R. In the source study's methods: Each sample was normalized by randomly selecting 1 million high-quality reads, each carrying a distinct molecular identifier. Instead of being binned into consensus sequences, reads with shared molecular identifiers were discarded. MiTCR, run with a Q25 quality threshold and the strictest error-elimination algorithm, handled CDR3 identification, clonotype clustering and error correction. A nonparametric unseen species model with Euler transformation was used to estimate a lower bound on total TCR beta diversity. In TCRdb, the public reads were trimmed at Q25 with fastp and aligned with MiXCR, with productive beta chains retained. One record per CDR3 amino acid sequence lists the most common genes and DNA. The V and J calls follow TCRdb's processing rather than the paper's. This sample holds about a million distinct CDR3 sequences; around two fifths were observed only once. In total, the top ten clones hold around 12% of the sample.

The roughly 39 donors, aged about 6 to 95 years, were systemically healthy Caucasian individuals from Russia. Ten milliliters of peripheral blood were drawn from each donor into EDTA-treated Vacutainer tubes. PBMCs were isolated by Ficoll-Paque density-gradient centrifugation, with at least 6.5 million obtained per sample. Trizol reagent was used to extract total RNA from PBMCs, with at least 6 micrograms per sample. For every donor, an aliquot of PBMCs went through flow cytometry to measure the percentages of naive CD45RAhigh/CD27high T cells. The record originates from a study of blood T cells in healthy people across ages (dated by TCRdb to 2015 to 2017). About the study as a whole: In model experiments, template switching captured about one uniquely barcoded TCR beta cDNA molecule for every two T cells. To track age-related changes in TCR beta repertoire diversity, the study relied on deep sequencing normalized with unique cDNA molecular identifiers. Donors were grouped into four age groups: young (average 16 years), middle-aged (about 40), aged (approximately 67) and long-lived (about 82). To avoid experimental bias, donors of different ages were randomly spread across the sequencing lanes. For two donors (one aged 18 to 30 and one aged 80 or older), the study analyzed two additional independent replicas of 1 million unique cDNA reads from the same blood draw.

Summary of the overall study and its limitations: Donor CMV infection status was unknown, potentially confounding age-related changes in expanded clonotypes. Since profiling was done on bulk unsorted PBMCs, naive and antigen-experienced compartments could not be conclusively compared. Observed TCR beta diversity per million T cells fell roughly linearly with age, and a significant reduction was already apparent by age around 40. Total diversity estimates from one million sequenced T cells were considered lower bounds and underestimates. Compared with the aged group, the long-lived group had more naive CD4+ T cells, fewer expanded clones and increased TCR diversity, suggesting age selection. Observed TCR beta diversity correlated strongly with the percentage of naive T cells measured by flow cytometry.

The chain uses TRBV27 and TRBJ2-7; the D gene cannot be resolved reliably. The sequence was obtained from a young man in good health. The specimen sequenced was blood. The DNA reads as follows: TGTGCCAGCAGTTTATATCGTGAGCAGTACTTC. Translation gives CASSLYREQYF.